Presented here are 32 T cell receptor beta chains from one specimen sequenced in a study of T cells in Graves' hyperthyroidism and ophthalmopathy. Authors of the study amplified TCR beta CDR3 regions from RNA transcripts. The HTBI primer set drove a first-round RT-PCR of the TCR CDR3. TCRdb re-derived calls from the multiplex PCR reads in MiXCR, one entry per CDR3 protein. The data show some 140,000 distinct CDR3 sequences, with roughly a fifth seen just once and 67% held by the top ten. Source material: blood. The receptors stem from a woman aged 50 to 60 with Graves' hyperthyroidism that later progressed to Graves' ophthalmopathy.

The table lists this clonotype with many counts. The chain has TRBV3-1 and TRBJ2-1; 11 nucleotides line up with TRBD2. Germline-derived CDR1 and CDR2 are LGHDT and YNNKEL (reference sequence). The CDR3 contains 17 residues. V trimming: 3 bases; J trimming: 5 bases; junction bases outside the gene matches: 9. The CDR3 nucleotides are TGTGCCAGCAGCCACATACTCACTAGCGGGAGACACAATGAGCAGTTCTTC. Translating it yields CASSHILTSGRHNEQFF.

This clonotype came up many times. This chain connects TRBV11-2 to TRBJ2-3; TRBD2 matches at 13 bases. Germline V CDR1 and CDR2: SGHAT, FQNNGV. V shed 4 bases and J 1 base; nucleotides not matched to a gene: 2. The CDR3 loop spans 16 amino acids. This CDR3 is CASSSGLAGGTDTQYF. The CDR3 DNA follows: TGTGCCAGCAGCTCCGGACTAGCGGGGGGCACAGATACGCAGTATTTT.

The gene calls are TRBV9 and TRBJ2-1, with TRBD2 identical over 7 bases. The V segment lost 4 bases and the J segment 5 bases; nucleotides outside the gene matches: 9. This CDR3 spans 15 amino acids. From germline, CDR1 is SGDLS and CDR2 YYNGEE. This chain's CDR3 is CASSTAGQPHNEQFF. The CDR3 coding sequence is TGTGCCAGCAGCACAGCGGGGCAGCCCCACAATGAGCAGTTCTTC.

This clonotype was seen at least ten times. V is TRBV6-1 and J is TRBJ1-1, with D unclear. The V and J ends lost 4 bases and 0 bases respectively, with 12 bases between them. Germline CDR1 and CDR2: MNHNS and SASEGT. The CDR3 consists of 15 residues. The CDR3 DNA reads TGTGCCAGCAGTGTCCTAACACCCATGAACACTGAAGCTTTCTTT. Protein: CASSVLTPMNTEAFF.

At least ten counts were recorded for this clonotype. The genes are TRBV28 and TRBJ2-7, with TRBD2 as a possible D gene (6 bases). Trimming removed 6 bases from V and 1 base from J, with 13 bases in between. CDR3 size: 14 residues. Germline CDR1 MDHEN, CDR2 SYDVKM. CDR3 loop: CASRDQGGSYEQYF. As DNA, the CDR3 is TGTGCCAGCAGGGACCAGGGAGGATCCTACGAGCAGTACTTC.

This clonotype showed up many times. The chain combines TRBV12-3 or TRBV12-4 with TRBJ1-3; D gene unclear. CDR3 length: 14 residues. The germline V and J ends were trimmed by 10 bases and 0 bases, with 13 bases remaining between them. The CDR3: CANRRSSSGNTIYF. The DNA for the CDR3 is TGTGCCAATAGACGGTCCTCCTCTGGAAACACCATATATTTT.

This clonotype has a count of ten or more. The chain employs TRBV6-1 and TRBJ1-1; D call uncertain. V was pared by 3 bases and J by 4 bases, with 9 bases between. Germline CDR1 is MNHNS and CDR2 is SASEGT. This CDR3 has 13 amino acids. The CDR3 sequence is CASSDRPGTEAFF. In nucleotides, the CDR3 is TGTGCCAGCAGTGACCGACCGGGCACTGAAGCTTTCTTT.

This clonotype was counted ten times or more. This sequence joins TRBV6-1 and TRBJ2-7; 7 positions agree with TRBD2. V was clipped by 4 bases and J by 4 bases; unmatched bases: 13. Germline V gene data show CDR1 as MNHNS and CDR2 as SASEGT. This CDR3 is 16 amino acids long. The DNA for the CDR3 is TGTGCCAGCAGTGGGGGCCCGCGGGAGAGTTATTACGAGCAGTACTTC. It specifies CASSGGPRESYYEQYF.

This clonotype was counted ten times or more. The chain carries TRBV18 and TRBJ1-1; the D gene is possibly TRBD1 (6 bases). V was pared by 2 bases and J by 3 bases, with 10 bases between. The CDR3 sequence is 14 residues long. CDR1 is KGHSH, CDR2 LQKENI, per germline. CDR3 amino acids: CASSPIQGDTEAFF. CDR3 DNA sequence: TGTGCCAGCTCACCAATACAGGGAGACACTGAAGCTTTCTTT.

The rearrangement links TRBV28 to TRBJ1-6; 7 nucleotides agree with TRBD1. The length of the CDR3 is 13 residues. After removal of 5 bases from V and 9 bases from J, the junction contained 4 bases not matched to a gene. The germline V gene has CDR1 MDHEN and CDR2 SYDVKM. In DNA form, the CDR3 reads TGTGCCAGCAGTCGGGACAGACCTTCACCCCTCCACTTT. Translation gives CASSRDRPSPLHF.

The gene calls are TRBV9 and TRBJ2-5; 7 bases agree with TRBD2. The CDR3 totals 16 residues. Germline V gene lookup returns CDR1 SGDLS and CDR2 YYNGEE. The ends lost 0 bases at V and 2 bases at J; junction bases unmatched: 7. The CDR3 coding sequence is TGTGCCAGCAGCGTAGGCCCAGCGGGAAGGCAAGAGACCCAGTACTTC. This encodes CASSVGPAGRQETQYF.

This clonotype was observed at least ten times. This sequence joins TRBV12-3 or TRBV12-4 and TRBJ1-5, with D possibly being TRBD1 (5 bases). Deletions cut 3 bases from V and 2 bases from J, with 20 bases between. The CDR3 runs 18 residues. Here the CDR3 reads CASSFGQGTISGNQPQHF. The CDR3 bases are TGTGCCAGCAGTTTCGGTCAGGGAACGATAAGTGGCAATCAGCCCCAGCATTTT.

This clonotype was seen many times. The genes are TRBV18 and TRBJ2-7; 7 nucleotides match TRBD1. With 6 bases clipped from V and 4 bases from J, the junction kept 6 bases outside the gene matches. In germline, CDR1 is KGHSH, CDR2 LQKENI. CDR3 length equals 13 residues. The DNA for the CDR3 is TGTGCCAGCTCTCGGGACAGTATGTACGAGCAGTACTTC. Its protein product is CASSRDSMYEQYF.

V gene TRBV19 combines with J gene TRBJ1-5; D is ambiguous. V lost 3 bases and J 2 bases, leaving 17 bases between the germline ends. Germline V gene sequence: CDR1 LNHDA, CDR2 SQIVND (reference sequence). The CDR3 length is 17 residues. DNA for the CDR3: TGTGCCAGTAGTATTGAAGGTACAGTGATTGGCAATCAGCCCCAGCATTTT. The encoded protein is CASSIEGTVIGNQPQHF.

The V call is TRBV7-9, the J call TRBJ1-1, with D possibly being TRBD1 (5 bases). The CDR3 loop spans 15 amino acids. Germline V gene lookup returns CDR1 SEHNR and CDR2 FQNEAQ (reference sequence). The V gene lost 0 bases and the J gene lost 3 bases, with 11 bases spanning the gap. The CDR3 protein is CASSLARGGDTEAFF. CDR3 coding DNA: TGTGCCAGCAGCTTAGCAAGGGGAGGTGACACTGAAGCTTTCTTT.

This clonotype was counted at least ten times. V and J are TRBV3-1 and TRBJ2-3; 7 positions match TRBD1. Trimming at V came to 0 bases and at J to 14 bases, leaving 5 bases not matched to a gene. Germline CDR1 LGHDT, CDR2 YNNKEL (reference sequence). CDR3 size: 12 residues. The CDR3 here is CASSQDKGAVYF. Written as DNA, the CDR3 is TGTGCCAGCAGCCAAGATAAGGGGGCGGTGTATTTT.

The chain carries TRBV9 and TRBJ2-7; D tentatively fits TRBD1 or TRBD2 (5 bases each). The V gene's germline CDR1 is SGDLS and CDR2 YYNGEE. Deletions cut 3 bases from V and 6 bases from J, with 16 bases between. This CDR3 has 14 amino acids. The CDR3 DNA reads TGTGCCAGCAGCGCGAGGCCAGGGACGGGCGAGCAGTACTTC. It yields the protein CASSARPGTGEQYF.

This chain connects TRBV20-1 to TRBJ1-1; tentatively, D is TRBD1 (5 bases). The CDR3 loop spans 12 amino acids. V dropped 4 bases and J dropped 0 bases, with 6 bases sitting between them. In germline, CDR1 is DFQATT, CDR2 SNEGSKA (reference sequence). CDR3 loop: CSAKQVNTEAFF. Here the CDR3 DNA reads TGCAGTGCTAAACAGGTGAACACTGAAGCTTTCTTT.

This clonotype was observed many times. This chain joins TRBV11-2 and TRBJ2-7; no clear D. The V end was cut by 3 bases, the J end by 3 bases, with 9 bases between. Germline V gives CDR1 SGHAT, CDR2 FQNNGV. The CDR3 loop spans 13 amino acids. CDR3 sequence: CASSFGSNYEQYF. Written as DNA, the CDR3 is TGTGCCAGCAGCTTTGGCAGCAACTACGAGCAGTACTTC.

This clonotype was detected once. It may be a read error: a sequence one base away is much more abundant. The chain joins TRBV6-5 to TRBJ2-7, with TRBD1 matching 7 bases. The CDR3 totals 14 residues. CDR1 and CDR2 from the germline V gene are MNHEY and SVGAGI. J gave up 3 bases and V 2 bases, and 4 bases lay outside the gene matches. The CDR3: CASSYGAGGYEQYF. CDR3 coding DNA: TGTGCCAGCAGTTACGGGGCAGGGGGCTACGAGCAGTACTTC.

V usage is TRBV27 and J usage is TRBJ2-7; no firm D call. CDR1 is MNHEY, CDR2 SMNVEV, per germline (reference sequence). The CDR3 is 15 residues long. Trimming pared 2 bases from V and 2 bases from J, leaving 13 bases between. DNA of the CDR3: TGTGCCAGCAGTTTAAGAAGACTCCTAACCTACGAGCAGTACTTC. This gives the protein CASSLRRLLTYEQYF.

Many counts were recorded for this clonotype. The rearrangement links TRBV12-3 or TRBV12-4 to TRBJ1-1; the D is unclear. The V and J ends lost 5 bases and 6 bases respectively, with 13 bases between them. The CDR3 extends over 13 amino acids. The CDR3 sequence: CASSAGIDPEAFF. The CDR3 bases are TGTGCCAGCAGTGCGGGGATCGACCCTGAAGCTTTCTTT.

There are many counts of this clonotype. V is TRBV2 and J is TRBJ2-7, with a tentative D call TRBD1 (6 bases). V was cut by 2 bases and J by 5 bases, with 13 bases left in between. Germline CDR1 and CDR2: SNHLY and FYNNEI. CDR3 length: 14 residues. In DNA, the CDR3 is TGTGCCAGCAGTGAAAGGGTACAGGGCAACGAGCAGTACTTC. Translated, it gives CASSERVQGNEQYF.

The chain is built from TRBV12-3 or TRBV12-4 and TRBJ1-2; 8 bases fit TRBD1. J lost 6 bases, V lost 2 bases, and 8 bases had no gene match. The CDR3 runs to 15 residues. The CDR3 DNA sequence: TGTGCCAGCAGTTTATGGGCAGGGGGCGTTGATGGCTACACCTTC. This sequence encodes CASSLWAGGVDGYTF.

The chain uses TRBV7-8 and TRBJ2-3; 9 positions agree with TRBD2. Germline V lookup: CDR1 SGHVS, CDR2 FQNEAQ. V lost 1 base to trimming and J lost 1 base; unmatched junction nucleotides: 12. The CDR3 covers 19 residues. CDR3 coding DNA: TGTGCCAGCAGCTTAGGCTCGGGCGGGAGGGGCATGGGCACAGATACGCAGTATTTT. Protein sequence: CASSLGSGGRGMGTDTQYF.

The CDR3 nucleotides read TGCAGTGCTAGTCTAGCGGGAGCCCACAATGAGCAGTTCTTC. Encoded protein: CSASLAGAHNEQFF. This sequence joins TRBV20-1 and TRBJ2-1; 10 bases map to TRBD2. CDR1 is DFQATT and CDR2 is SNEGSKA in the germline V gene (reference sequence). The CDR3 has 14 amino acids. The J segment lost 5 bases and the V segment lost 3 bases, leaving 4 bases of the junction unmatched.

This clonotype was seen a few times. The chain uses TRBV5-6 and TRBJ2-6; TRBD2 might be the D (7 bases). The CDR3 covers 18 residues. V was pared by 4 bases and J by 2 bases, with 19 bases between. In germline, CDR1 is SGHDT, CDR2 YYEEEE. DNA for the CDR3: TGTGCCAGCAGCGCTATCACGGGGGGCAGGGCTGGGGCCAACGTCCTGACTTTC. Translation: CASSAITGGRAGANVLTF. The full variable domain, completed using reference TRBV5-6 and TRBJ2-6, is DAGVTQSPTHLIKTRGQQVTLRCSPKSGHDTVSWYQQALGQGPQFIFQYYEEEERQRGNFPDRFSGHQFPNYSSELNVNALLLGDSALYLCASSAITGGRAGANVLTFGAGSRLTVL.

The table lists this clonotype with many counts. The rearrangement uses TRBV20-1 and TRBJ2-1; 8 bases match TRBD2. CDR3 size: 14 residues. V dropped 3 bases and J dropped 4; count of bases not matched to a gene: 5. In germline, CDR1 is DFQATT, CDR2 SNEGSKA (reference sequence). The DNA for the CDR3 is TGCAGTGCTAGCAAACGGGAGGGGTACAATGAGCAGTTCTTC. Residues: CSASKREGYNEQFF.

This clonotype was found many times. The V call is TRBV20-1, the J call TRBJ1-5; tentative D call: TRBD1 (6 bases). Trimming shortened V by 0 bases and J by 4 bases, and 16 bases separated the two germline ends. Looked up from germline, CDR1 is DFQATT and CDR2 is SNEGSKA (reference sequence). This CDR3 comprises 16 residues. The CDR3 sequence is CSARESRGGSNQPQHF. The CDR3 DNA reads as TGCAGTGCTAGAGAAAGCAGGGGCGGATCAAATCAGCCCCAGCATTTT.

The rearrangement uses TRBV3-1 and TRBJ2-5; no reliable D call. Trimming cost V 7 bases and J 1 base, with 16 bases left between them. CDR1 is LGHDT, CDR2 YNNKEL, per germline (reference sequence). The CDR3 is 15 residues long. The CDR3 sequence: CASTLTGTRQETQYF. CDR3 nucleotide sequence: TGTGCCAGCACCCTGACTGGAACCCGCCAAGAGACCCAGTACTTC.

This clonotype was found once. The rearrangement joins TRBV20-1 to TRBJ2-7; 9 bases line up with TRBD1. Per the germline V gene, CDR1 is DFQATT and CDR2 is SNEGSKA (reference sequence). V lost 6 bases and J lost 0; bases outside the gene matches: 3. There are 13 residues in the CDR3. The CDR3 nucleotides read TGCAGTGCCAGGGACAGGGCCTCCTACGAGCAGTACTTC. This encodes CSARDRASYEQYF.

This clonotype was observed at least ten times. The chain joins TRBV6-1 to TRBJ2-7; possibly TRBD1 for D (5 bases). The germline V and J ends were trimmed by 0 bases and 3 bases, with 12 bases remaining between them. Germline V CDR1 and CDR2: MNHNS, SASEGT. There are 15 residues in the CDR3. The CDR3 region has the DNA TGTGCCAGCAGTGAAGCGCTGGGGCAGCTCTACGAGCAGTACTTC. Translating it yields CASSEALGQLYEQYF.